The 27 T cell receptor beta chains reported below all come from one sample, sequenced in a study of T cells in Graves' hyperthyroidism and ophthalmopathy. Amplified TCR beta CDR3 regions came from RNA transcripts. TCR CDR3 underwent first-round RT-PCR with the HTBI primer set. Via MiXCR, TCRdb re-called the multiplex PCR reads, giving one row per CDR3 protein. Among roughly 580,000 distinct CDR3 sequences listed, approximately 15% were seen once. Material for sequencing was blood. These receptors all come from a woman aged 25 to 39 with Graves' hyperthyroidism that later progressed to Graves' ophthalmopathy.

This clonotype was observed once. This rearrangement joins TRBV18 to TRBJ2-7, with a possible D match to TRBD2 (7 bases). The CDR3 runs to 17 residues. The germline CDR1 and CDR2 sequences are KGHSH and LQKENI. Trimming left V 0 bases short and J 5 bases short, with 20 bases between. This CDR3 reads CASSPPIRKRDIHEQYF. The CDR3 DNA follows: TGTGCCAGCTCACCACCTATAAGGAAGCGGGACATCCACGAGCAGTACTTC.

In this sample, this clonotype turned up many times. This chain joins TRBV6-1 and TRBJ1-1; D is uncertain. Trimming took off 7 bases at V and 8 bases at J, with 11 bases between the two ends. This CDR3 region has 11 residues. Germline assignment: CDR1 MNHNS and CDR2 SASEGT. The CDR3 reads CASIRHKEAFF. The CDR3 DNA sequence: TGTGCCAGCATCAGGCATAAGGAAGCTTTCTTT.

This clonotype came up a few times. This rearrangement joins TRBV6-2 or TRBV6-3 to TRBJ2-7, with D unclear. This CDR3 comprises 11 residues. V lost 10 bases, J lost 4 bases, and 11 bases lay in between. Germline CDR1 MNHEY, CDR2 SVGEGT. CDR3 protein: CATRHLYEQYF. Here the CDR3 DNA reads TGTGCCACCCGACACCTTTACGAGCAGTACTTC.

The chain is built from TRBV25-1 and TRBJ2-1; D is undetermined. Trimming took off 5 bases at V and 7 bases at J, with 9 bases between the two ends. This CDR3 has 12 residues. The germline V gene has CDR1 MGHDK and CDR2 SYGVNS. The CDR3 DNA reads as TGTGCCAGCAGTCGGCGAGAGAATGAGCAGTTCTTC. It encodes CASSRRENEQFF.

This chain links TRBV29-1 with TRBJ2-3; 12 bases agree with TRBD1. The CDR3 length is 14 residues. J gave up 0 bases and V 6 bases, and 1 base lay outside the gene matches. Germline V gene lookup returns CDR1 SQVTM and CDR2 ANQGSEA. The CDR3 DNA is TGCAGCGTAGGGACAGGGGGCAGCACAGATACGCAGTATTTT. Translated, it gives CSVGTGGSTDTQYF.

This clonotype was found many times. The gene calls are TRBV7-2 and TRBJ1-1; tentatively, D is TRBD1 (5 bases). The ends were cut back, 4 bases at V and 4 bases at J, with 10 bases in the middle. The CDR3 has 13 amino acids. In germline, CDR1 is SGHTA, CDR2 FQGNSA. The CDR3 DNA reads as TGTGCCAGCAGCTCGGGACCGAGCACTGAAGCTTTCTTT. It specifies CASSSGPSTEAFF.

This clonotype was recorded at least ten times. CDR3 amino acids: CASSRREGEDEQYF. The CDR3 DNA reads TGCGCCAGCAGCAGGAGGGAGGGGGAGGACGAGCAGTACTTC. The V and J genes are TRBV5-1 and TRBJ2-7, with a weak D call TRBD2 (7 bases). Germline V gene data show CDR1 as SGHRS and CDR2 as YFSETQ. CDR3 length: 14 residues. V lost 4 bases and J lost 5, with 16 bases in between.

This clonotype has only a few counts. The chain links TRBV5-4 to TRBJ2-7, with D maybe TRBD2 (6 bases). V shed 4 bases and J shed 2 bases, with 19 bases lying between them. CDR1 and CDR2 (germline): SGHNT, YYREEE (reference sequence). The CDR3 totals 16 residues. The CDR3 region is CASSISPGEGPYEQYF. Written as DNA, the CDR3 is TGTGCCAGCAGCATCTCACCGGGAGAGGGACCCTACGAGCAGTACTTC. Looking up the rest from reference TRBV5-4 and TRBJ2-7 gives the full variable domain: ETGVTQSPTHLIKTRGQQVTLRCSSQSGHNTVSWYQQALGQGPQFIFQYYREEENGRGNFPPRFSGLQFPNYSSELNVNALELDDSALYLCASSISPGEGPYEQYFGPGTRLTVT.

There are a few counts of this clonotype. This chain connects TRBV10-3 to TRBJ1-2, with D unresolved. Germline V gene sequence: CDR1 ENHRY, CDR2 SYGVKD. The CDR3 contains 14 residues. The V and J ends lost 0 bases and 9 bases respectively, with 14 bases between them. CDR3 sequence (DNA): TGTGCCATCAGTGAGTCTGTGGGGAGTGGAAGCTACACCTTC. Encoded protein: CAISESVGSGSYTF.

This clonotype was seen ten or more times. CDR3 sequence (DNA): TGTGCCACCAGTATGACCGGGACAGCCAACTATGGCTACACCTTC. Protein: CATSMTGTANYGYTF. The chain employs TRBV24-1 and TRBJ1-2; 7 bases map to TRBD1. V shed 6 bases, J shed 2 bases, and the junction held 8 bases outside the gene matches. This CDR3 region has 15 residues. Germline CDR1 reads KGHDR; CDR2 reads SFDVKD.

This clonotype has at least ten counts. This chain joins TRBV2 and TRBJ1-5, with D uncertain. The CDR3 sequence is 12 residues long. Germline V CDR1 and CDR2: SNHLY, FYNNEI. V lost 5 bases and J 5 bases, leaving 7 bases between the germline ends. This CDR3 is CASSSMHQPQHF. CDR3 DNA sequence: TGTGCCAGCAGTTCAATGCATCAGCCCCAGCATTTT.

The chain carries TRBV11-2 and TRBJ2-1; D unresolved. Trimming stripped 8 bases from V and 6 bases from J, with 17 bases between. CDR1 and CDR2 from the germline V gene are SGHAT and FQNNGV. CDR3 length: 14 amino acids. Here the CDR3 reads CASAAPAPSNEQFF. CDR3 DNA: TGTGCCAGCGCCGCTCCCGCCCCCTCCAATGAGCAGTTCTTC.

This clonotype was seen ten or more times. The genes are TRBV19 and TRBJ1-2; 7 bases are shared with TRBD1. The V gene end was trimmed by 6 bases and the J gene end by 4 bases; junction bases not matched to a gene: 11. CDR3 size: 15 residues. Per germline, CDR1 LNHDA and CDR2 SQIVND (reference sequence). CDR3 bases: TGTGCCAGTAGCATGGGGCTGGGACAGCTCTATGGCTACACCTTC. This codes for CASSMGLGQLYGYTF.

This clonotype has a count of ten or more. This rearrangement joins TRBV11-2 to TRBJ2-2; D is perhaps TRBD1 or TRBD2 (5 bases each). Looked up from germline, CDR1 is SGHAT and CDR2 is FQNNGV. This CDR3 contains 15 residues. The V and J ends lost 3 bases and 1 base respectively, with 9 bases between them. CDR3 in amino acids: CASSFRDLNTGELFF. CDR3 DNA sequence: TGTGCCAGCAGCTTCCGGGACCTGAACACCGGGGAGCTGTTTTTT.

This clonotype was observed many times. This sequence joins TRBV3-1 and TRBJ1-1; D is uncertain. CDR1 and CDR2 from the germline V gene are LGHDT and YNNKEL (reference sequence). V was shortened by 4 bases and J by 10 bases, with 13 bases between the two germline ends. This CDR3 is 12 amino acids long. CDR3 residues: CASSPAEIAAFF. CDR3 bases: TGTGCCAGCAGCCCAGCTGAGATTGCAGCTTTCTTT.

There are many counts of this clonotype. DNA of the CDR3: TGTGCCAGCAGTTCGGGCGGCTCCTACGAGCAGTACTTC. Amino acid sequence: CASSSGGSYEQYF. This chain connects TRBV12-3 or TRBV12-4 to TRBJ2-7, with D uncertain. V gave up 4 bases and J gave up 0 bases, with 7 bases separating them. The CDR3 totals 13 residues.

This clonotype was counted at least ten times. V gene TRBV12-3 or TRBV12-4 combines with J gene TRBJ1-2, with TRBD1 matching 8 bases. The V and J ends lost 6 bases and 3 bases, in that order; junction bases with no gene match: 6. The CDR3 is 14 amino acids. The CDR3: CASSFNRGYYGYTF. The CDR3 DNA is TGTGCCAGCAGCTTCAACAGGGGGTACTATGGCTACACCTTC.

This clonotype was detected ten times or more. The chain couples TRBV11-2 to TRBJ2-1; D might be TRBD1 (6 bases). CDR1 and CDR2 from the germline V gene are SGHAT and FQNNGV. V lost 1 base to trimming and J lost 12 bases, with 10 bases between them. The CDR3 is 12 amino acids. Here the CDR3 reads CASSLGGLVQFF. CDR3 bases: TGTGCCAGCAGCTTAGGGGGGCTGGTGCAGTTCTTC.

This clonotype was picked up many times. The genes are TRBV19 and TRBJ2-5; 7 bases are a match to TRBD2. This CDR3 region has 15 residues. Germline loops: CDR1 LNHDA, CDR2 SQIVND (reference sequence). V dropped 6 bases and J dropped 5; count of bases not matched to a gene: 12. This CDR3 is CASRRQRDARETQYF. CDR3 nucleotide sequence: TGTGCCAGTAGACGCCAGCGGGACGCCCGCGAGACCCAGTACTTC.

In this sample, this clonotype turned up many times. V gene TRBV18 combines with J gene TRBJ2-7; 9 positions match TRBD2. CDR1 is KGHSH, CDR2 LQKENI, per germline. After removal of 3 bases from V and 4 bases from J, the junction contained 4 bases not matched to a gene. The CDR3 sequence is 14 residues long. The CDR3 here is CASSPGLATYEQYF. Here the CDR3 DNA reads TGTGCCAGCTCACCGGGACTAGCTACATACGAGCAGTACTTC.

This clonotype showed up many times. The chain uses TRBV12-3 or TRBV12-4 and TRBJ2-1, with 7 bases identical to TRBD2. The ends lost 5 bases at V and 8 bases at J; junction bases unmatched: 6. The CDR3 consists of 13 residues. The CDR3 loop is CASSPGTMDEQFF. DNA of the CDR3: TGTGCCAGCAGTCCCGGGACTATGGATGAGCAGTTCTTC.

The V gene is TRBV24-1, the J gene TRBJ1-5; D uncertain. Germline lookup yields CDR1 KGHDR and CDR2 SFDVKD. V lost 3 bases, J lost 5 bases, and 10 bases lay in between. The CDR3 extends over 14 amino acids. The CDR3 loop is CATSDPFWDQPQHF. Written as DNA, the CDR3 is TGTGCCACCAGTGATCCCTTTTGGGATCAGCCCCAGCATTTT.

The chain couples TRBV29-1 to TRBJ1-2; unclear D gene. The CDR3 spans 12 residues. V was cut by 4 bases and J by 3 bases, with 9 bases left in between. The germline CDR1 and CDR2 sequences are SQVTM and ANQGSEA. CDR3 in DNA: TGCAGCGTTGGGCGGGGAGACTATGGCTACACCTTC. It translates to CSVGRGDYGYTF.

The genes are TRBV5-4 and TRBJ2-7, with TRBD2 identical over 10 bases. CDR1 and CDR2 from the germline V gene are SGHNT and YYREEE (reference sequence). Losses at the gene ends were 1 base for V and 2 bases for J; bases not matched to a gene: 3. The length of the CDR3 is 15 residues. The CDR3 nucleotides are TGTGCCAGCAGCTTGACTAGCGGGGAACCCTACGAGCAGTACTTC. Protein product: CASSLTSGEPYEQYF.

This chain uses TRBV2 with TRBJ2-1, with no clear D. Germline V gene sequence: CDR1 SNHLY, CDR2 FYNNEI. The V and J ends lost 3 bases and 2 bases respectively, with 5 bases between them. The CDR3 is 13 residues long. The CDR3 DNA sequence: TGTGCCAGCAGTGAGGAAGCCTACAATGAGCAGTTCTTC. It translates to CASSEEAYNEQFF.

There are many counts of this clonotype. The chain has TRBV24-1 and TRBJ2-2, with D perhaps TRBD1 or TRBD2 (5 bases each). This CDR3 region has 16 residues. V was clipped by 4 bases and J by 2 bases, with 13 bases between them. Germline CDR1 is KGHDR and CDR2 is SFDVKD. CDR3 sequence: CATSEPTGTNTGELFF. The DNA for the CDR3 is TGTGCCACCAGTGAACCTACCGGGACCAACACCGGGGAGCTGTTTTTT.

This chain uses TRBV19 with TRBJ2-3, with TRBD2 as a possible D gene (7 bases). The germline gives CDR1 LNHDA, CDR2 SQIVND (reference sequence). V was cut by 2 bases and J by 1 base, with 13 bases left in between. The CDR3 covers 16 residues. The CDR3 DNA follows: TGTGCCAGTAGTATAAAAAGGGGGGGGGGCACAGATACGCAGTATTTT. Protein sequence: CASSIKRGGGTDTQYF. The variable domain in full, completed from reference TRBV19 and TRBJ2-3, reads DGGITQSPKYLFRKEGQNVTLSCEQNLNHDAMYWYRQDPGQGLRLIYYSQIVNDFQKGDIAEGYSVSREKKESFPLTVTSAQKNPTAFYLCASSIKRGGGTDTQYFGPGTRLTVL.